This T cell receptor (beta chain) appears in the sequencing data of a study of cytomegalovirus exposure and HLA in healthy donors (dated by TCRdb to 2015 to 2018). In the study overall: In an earlier analysis of roughly 500 of the donors, around 300 Gb of sequence data and 117 million unique TCR beta sequences from roughly 200 million T cells were reported. Roughly 300 gigabases of sequencing data and around 80 million unique TCR sequences made up an early release that covered 500 to 650 HLA-typed donors. Of the 350 to 450 genotyped donors, 81% were placed in the genetic ancestry cluster associated with self-reported Caucasian donors. The study aimed to test whether signatures of past pathogen exposure could be identified by cataloging public T cell receptors. The T cell repertoires of 666 subjects were profiled by immunosequencing and related to cytomegalovirus serostatus. A separate validation cohort of 90 to 150 different subjects was used in addition to the roughly 720-subject first cohort. The study combined high-throughput TCR immunosequencing, statistical association of individual TCRs with disease status, and machine learning to predict cytomegalovirus infection status. In a later analysis, previously published TCR beta repertoires from 500 to 750 donors were re-analyzed and high-resolution HLA genotyping was added so that TCR occurrence patterns could be studied. Rather than using new phenotypic data, the later analysis identified candidate immune exposures from TCR beta sequences and from how often those sequences occurred across donors. An earlier analysis of 587 of the donors applied high-throughput TCR beta sequencing to assess whether each TCR beta V gene segment acted as functional or pseudogenic. Alongside the repertoire data, information on donor age, sex, ethnicity and CMV serostatus was compiled. A later genetic analysis used genome-wide SNP genotypes for about 65% of the roughly 670 donors, treating that subset as a discovery cohort. Every discovery cohort repertoire had been produced on one sequencing platform. Class I and class II HLA loci were covered by the typing at four-digit resolution. Typing coverage varied by locus: roughly 620-640 donors for A, B, C, DRB1 and DQB1; approximately 500 for DQA1; some 610 for DPA1; approximately 490 for DPB1. Several DR-DQ haplotypes were handled as single units for association and clustering because linkage in the cohort was strong. Across some 400 genotyped donors of the cohort, an average of about 200,000 unique TCR beta nucleotide sequences per donor were sequenced, and roughly a sixth of those sequences were non-productive.

A distance of 7 bases separates the germline ends of V and J, which lose 1 base and 3 bases respectively. The CDR3 numbers 14 residues from cysteine through phenylalanine. Of all the DNA, just the CDR3 is kept, 42 bases in frame from base 1. CDR1 and CDR2, per the germline V gene (reference sequence), are LNHDA and SQIVND. Receptors were amplified or captured by the immunoSEQ multiplex PCR assay. For the multiplex PCR, a mixture combining 60 forward primers for TCR Vbeta segments and 13 reverse primers for TCR Jbeta segments was used. Amplification of the CDR3 region of rearranged TCR beta genes was performed with a multiplex PCR assay on genomic DNA. Amplified TCR beta libraries were sequenced as 87-base-pair reads on the Illumina HiSeq System. The paper's data handling went like this. Across the 666 repertoires, a later analysis counted some 80 million unique TCR beta chains, around 11 million of which were shared by at least two donors. To remove PCR and sequencing errors, raw reads were error-corrected and collapsed into unique sequences using a nearest-neighbor algorithm that merged closely related sequences. V, D and J gene segments were assigned by aligning CDR3 sequences to IMGT reference sequences. For a sequence to be retained, at least a six-nucleotide match to both a V gene segment and a J gene segment was required. Rearrangements were classified as productive when the CDR3 lacked stop codons and remained in frame with V and J, and all other rearrangements were classified as non-productive. CDR3 was defined by IMGT convention, running from the second conserved V-encoded cysteine to the conserved J-encoded phenylalanine. The earlier analysis of a few hundred of the donors excluded any sequence lacking an unambiguous match to a single V gene segment. An earlier analysis of just under 600 of the donors called V segments functional above 56.7% productive rearrangements and segregating when the between-donor standard deviation exceeded 5%. To diagnose cytomegalovirus status from the catalog of TCR beta chain sequences, a statistical classification framework was built. V and J gene assignment, in a later analysis, came from comparing TCR nucleotide sequences with IMGT/GENE-DB human TR gene sequences. Using the TCRdist pipeline, a later analysis assigned CDR3 sequences along with most-parsimonious VDJ recombination scenarios. In a later analysis, each TCR beta chain was defined by its CDR3 amino acid sequence together with its V-gene family, and reads without a unique V-gene family were excluded. A later analysis removed several hundred highly shared, low-generation-probability nucleotide sequences to deal with suspected cross-contamination and a sequencing artifact. In a later analysis, a clonal expansion index for each public chain was calculated from normalized within-repertoire ranks of inferred template counts. Generation probabilities in a later analysis came from a VDJ recombination model fitted to out-of-frame rearrangements, and those results were checked against IGoR. In a later analysis, TCR-TCR, TCR-HLA and TCR-CMV co-occurrence was scored with hypergeometric tests, and a repertoire-size bias correction was applied to TCR pairs. A later analysis estimated false discovery rates by permuting HLA or CMV assignments 20 times. A later analysis grouped co-occurring TCRs with DBSCAN, adding TCRdist sequence similarity when clustering within HLA-allele-positive subsets. For co-occurrence clustering, repertoires with fewer than 30,000 or more than 120,000 public chains were excluded, along with a handful of repertoires with anomalous nucleotide sharing. TCRdb's version of the immuneACCESS table is confined to in-frame rearrangements and falls short of the full clone set. An unresolved V gene accounts for under half of the shortfall where checked; the remainder is of unknown origin. That table gives V, J and clone size, and the DNA gave D and trimming. The sample table shows roughly 100,000 clones, and 60% to 80% are seen once. The top ten hold 5.8% of the sample.

About this clone itself: The antigen it binds to is not known. Base quality data are lacking; no much larger clone is found one base away.

The cohort comprised some 680 healthy bone marrow donors. At the time of sampling, all cohort members were nominally healthy, though unrecorded immune exposures were likely present. The donor tested CMV seropositive and was one of the 289 seropositive cohort members. A peripheral blood sample was collected from each donor, and TCR beta sequencing was performed on peripheral blood mononuclear cells. The Qiagen DNeasy Blood Extraction Kit was used to extract genomic DNA from the blood cell samples. Here is what the overall study found, with its caveats: The cohort was sequenced for TCR beta chains only, and without alpha or paired-chain data the features that could be detected were limited. It was suggested by the authors that the approach could potentially be generalized to other disease states and immunological phenotypes. In a later analysis, several top co-occurrence clusters were reported to appear linked to parvovirus B19, influenza, CMV and Epstein-Barr virus. A few of the identified cytomegalovirus-associated TCR beta chains were confirmed in vitro to be specific for cytomegalovirus antigens. A cluster of highly shared sequence variants was judged likely to be a technical artifact of the sequencing pipeline. HLA typing was unavailable for some donors at each locus, so association tests used only the typed subset. Because counts were too low, some 17 rarely observed V segments, including chromosome 9 orphons, were excluded from the earlier analysis of around 590 of the donors. The study gave a list of 150 to 200 TCR beta chains associated with cytomegalovirus. Broadly in line with IMGT annotations, most TCR beta V segments showed up in productive rearrangements about 87% or about 30% of the time in an earlier analysis of several hundred of the donors. Presence/absence analyses assumed roughly uniform sequencing depth across donors, an assumption that may not hold. Most CMV-associated TCR beta chains appeared to be HLA-restricted in a later analysis, and the HLA associations seemed to be driven largely by CMV exposure. At a false discovery rate of 0.05, a later analysis linked around 17,000 TCR beta sequences to specific HLA alleles. A further reported finding was that TCR beta sequences accurately predicted the HLA-A and HLA-B alleles for most subjects in the first cohort. Assigning TCR associations to individual alleles was difficult when HLA alleles, especially DR and DQ, strongly co-occurred. An association between a missense DCLRE1C variant and V-gene and J-gene trimming of TCR beta chains was found in a later genetic analysis and replicated in an independent cohort. Some IMGT-functional V segments, including TRBV6-2 and TRBV6-3, could not be distinguished by the 87-base-pair reads and were therefore excluded. The classifier was reported to diagnose cytomegalovirus status with high specificity and sensitivity in both the original and validation cohorts. A later genetic analysis reported fewer N-insertions in productive TCRs among donors in an Asian-associated ancestry cluster than the approximately 700-donor mean. Correlated functional status among segregating V segments might be attributable to linkage disequilibrium, but an unknown experimental factor could not be ruled out. A later analysis found that TCR association rates varied across HLA loci, with DRB1 alleles showing the most associated TCRs and HLA-C alleles the fewest. A later analysis found that HLA-associated TCR beta chains were more clonally expanded and had lower generation probabilities than equally common non-associated chains. Most TCR sequences were observed very rarely across donors, whereas some public TCRs were present in many individuals. CMV serostatus was the only immune exposure information available for the cohort.

This receptor chain uses TRBV19 and TRBJ2-1, and TRBD2 may be the D gene, going by 5 matching bases. The receptor was isolated from a man aged 55 to 70 in good health and CMV-seropositive. Sample: PBMCs. The CDR3 region reads CASSIGDYYNEQFF. The DNA sequence is as follows: TGTGCCAGTAGTATAGGAGACTACTACAATGAGCAGTTCTTC.